The 30 T cell receptor beta chains listed next were all sequenced from one sample in a study of T cells in narcolepsy. Repertoires were generated with immunoSEQ multiplex PCR, while TCRdb's copy carries only in-frame clones and drops some. The profile shows 20,000 to 30,000 clones, around 83% of them singletons. The sequencing sample was made of CD45RA- memory CD4+ T cells from PBMCs. Receptors were obtained from a human donor with narcolepsy.

The chain recombines TRBV28 with TRBJ1-1; D is possibly TRBD1 (6 bases). Germline V gene sequence: CDR1 MDHEN, CDR2 SYDVKM. Trimming cost V 3 bases and J 1 base, with 12 bases left between them. This CDR3 has 15 residues. DNA of the CDR3: TGTGCCAGCAGTTTCCCCGGACAGACGAACACTGAAGCTTTCTTT. This codes for CASSFPGQTNTEAFF.

The V gene is TRBV23-1, the J gene TRBJ2-7, with a possible D match to TRBD1 (6 bases). Being an ORF, TRBV23-1 has a function that is uncertain. The CDR3 totals 17 residues. V lost 1 base and J lost 1, with 17 bases in between. CDR3 sequence (DNA): TGCGCCAGCAGTCAATACAGGGTGGGCCACCAATCCTACGAGCAGTACTTC. Translated: CASSQYRVGHQSYEQYF.

The chain couples TRBV5-1 to TRBJ2-7; D ambiguous. V lost 4 bases to trimming and J lost 3 bases, with 14 bases between them. Germline values: CDR1 SGHRS, CDR2 YFSETQ. The CDR3 is made up of 14 amino acids. CDR3 nucleotides: TGCGCCAGCAGCCCGCAGTCCCCGGGCTACGAGCAGTACTTC. Translating it yields CASSPQSPGYEQYF.

This chain connects TRBV13 to TRBJ2-5; D gene ambiguous. The CDR3 is 13 amino acids. V was pared by 1 base and J by 0 bases, with 3 bases between. Germline CDR1 and CDR2: PRHDT and FYEKMQ (reference sequence). CDR3: CASSLANQETQYF. The CDR3 bases are TGTGCCAGCAGCTTAGCAAACCAAGAGACCCAGTACTTC.

The V gene is TRBV4-1, the J gene TRBJ1-6; no reliable D call. Trimming shortened V by 0 bases and J by 9 bases, and 15 bases separated the two germline ends. CDR3 size: 16 residues. Germline CDR1 MGHRA, CDR2 YSYEKL. The chain's CDR3 is CASSQDKGAGVSPLHF. The CDR3 nucleotides are TGCGCCAGCAGCCAAGATAAGGGTGCGGGAGTTTCACCCCTCCACTTT.

The rearrangement uses TRBV6-4 and TRBJ2-1; the match to TRBD2 covers 14 bases. After removal of 7 bases from V and 7 bases from J, the junction contained 9 bases not matched to a gene. The CDR3 is made up of 16 amino acids. In germline, CDR1 is MRHNA, CDR2 SNTAGT. This CDR3 reads CASTRLAGGLKNEQFF. The DNA of the CDR3 is TGTGCCAGCACCCGACTAGCGGGAGGGCTTAAGAATGAGCAGTTCTTC.

The chain carries TRBV5-1 and TRBJ2-7, with a possible D match to TRBD2 (6 bases). V dropped 4 bases and J dropped 7 bases, with 24 bases sitting between them. Germline CDR1 SGHRS, CDR2 YFSETQ. The CDR3 spans 16 residues. The CDR3 protein is CASSLGGGQHKMEQYF. In DNA, the CDR3 is TGCGCCAGCAGCCTCGGGGGAGGACAACACAAGATGGAGCAGTACTTC.

The rearrangement uses TRBV18 and TRBJ2-7, with D unresolved. Germline V gives CDR1 KGHSH, CDR2 LQKENI. The CDR3 runs to 13 residues. Trimming removed 3 bases from V and 3 bases from J, with 9 bases in between. The CDR3 reads CASSPDGGYEQYF. In DNA form, the CDR3 reads TGTGCCAGCTCACCGGATGGCGGCTACGAGCAGTACTTC.

The chain carries TRBV4-2 and TRBJ2-1, with D tentatively TRBD2 (6 bases). Per germline, CDR1 LGHNA and CDR2 YNFKEQ. The CDR3 has 18 amino acids. Trimming shortened V by 6 bases and J by 6 bases, and 27 bases separated the two germline ends. The DNA of the CDR3 is TGTGCCAGCAGTTATCGCAAGTCTACGGGAGTCTTAGGCAATGAGCAGTTCTTC. Its protein product is CASSYRKSTGVLGNEQFF.

This chain uses TRBV2 with TRBJ2-5; D might be TRBD1 (6 bases). V lost 2 bases and J lost 2, with 12 bases in between. Germline V gives CDR1 SNHLY, CDR2 FYNNEI. CDR3 length equals 15 residues. The CDR3 sequence is CASSERGMFQETQYF. The CDR3 DNA reads as TGTGCCAGCAGTGAAAGGGGGATGTTTCAAGAGACCCAGTACTTC.

The genes are TRBV19 and TRBJ2-1, with TRBD2 as a possible D gene (5 bases). Trimming removed 2 bases at V and 8 bases at J, with 13 bases between. There are 14 residues in the CDR3. Germline V gene sequence: CDR1 LNHDA, CDR2 SQIVND (reference sequence). CDR3 protein: CASSIRSSSDEQFF. Written as DNA, the CDR3 is TGTGCCAGTAGTATACGTTCTAGCAGCGATGAGCAGTTCTTC.

This chain joins TRBV5-5 and TRBJ2-1; D may be TRBD2 (6 bases). Germline V lookup: CDR1 SGHKS, CDR2 YYEKEE (reference sequence). V dropped 0 bases and J dropped 6 bases, with 10 bases sitting between them. This CDR3 is 14 amino acids long. The CDR3, as DNA: TGTGCCAGCAGCTTGGCCGGGACTTCCAATGAGCAGTTCTTC. Encoded protein: CASSLAGTSNEQFF.

The chain is built from TRBV11-2 and TRBJ2-3; TRBD2 aligns across 9 bases. Germline V gene sequence: CDR1 SGHAT, CDR2 FQNNGV. Unmatched junction bases numbered 11, after V lost 3 bases and J lost 7 bases. This CDR3 has 16 amino acids. The CDR3 here is CASSFRTSASGNTQYF. The CDR3 DNA reads as TGTGCCAGCAGCTTTCGGACTAGCGCGTCGGGGAATACGCAGTATTTT. The whole variable domain, remainder taken from reference TRBV11-2 and TRBJ2-3, is EAGVAQSPRYKIIEKRQSVAFWCNPISGHATLYWYQQILGQGPKLLIQFQNNGVVDDSQLPKDRFSAERLKGVDSTLKIQPAKLEDSAVYLCASSFRTSASGNTQYFGPGTRLTVL.

The chain couples TRBV30 to TRBJ1-6; D uncertain. There are 15 residues in the CDR3. V shed 2 bases and J shed 8 bases, with 16 bases lying between them. CDR1 and CDR2 from the germline V gene are GTSNPN and SVGIG (reference sequence). The CDR3 reads CAWSFRPNSDSPLHF. The CDR3 DNA follows: TGTGCCTGGAGTTTCAGGCCCAATTCGGATTCACCCCTCCACTTT.

The chain is built from TRBV19 and TRBJ2-7, with 16 bases matching TRBD2. Germline CDR1 reads LNHDA; CDR2 reads SQIVND (reference sequence). Trimming took 2 bases from V and 4 from J; bases not matched to a gene: 11. The CDR3 contains 19 residues. Written as DNA, the CDR3 is TGTGCCAGTAGTATATCGGGGACTAGCGGGAGGGCCTCGGTGTACGAGCAGTACTTC. It specifies CASSISGTSGRASVYEQYF.

This sequence joins TRBV27 and TRBJ2-1; unclear D gene. Germline-derived CDR1 and CDR2 are MNHEY and SMNVEV (reference sequence). V lost 4 bases and J lost 0, with 13 bases in between. CDR3 length: 16 residues. CDR3 residues: CASSSPPPGSYNEQFF. CDR3 nucleotides: TGTGCCAGCAGTTCCCCCCCACCGGGCTCCTACAATGAGCAGTTCTTC.

V usage is TRBV15 and J usage is TRBJ2-1; D gene ambiguous. This CDR3 comprises 16 residues. Trimming stripped 0 bases from V and 4 bases from J, with 13 bases between. CDR1 LNHNV and CDR2 YYDKDF come from the germline V gene (reference sequence). The CDR3 DNA reads as TGTGCCACCAGCAGAGATCCGGATAGCAGATACAATGAGCAGTTCTTC. This translates into CATSRDPDSRYNEQFF.

The V and J genes are TRBV6-1 and TRBJ1-4; D unresolved. This CDR3 contains 15 residues. V shed 6 bases and J shed 0 bases, with 11 bases lying between them. Germline CDR1 reads MNHNS; CDR2 reads SASEGT. CDR3 sequence reads: CASSFLFATNEKLFF. The CDR3 coding sequence is TGTGCCAGCAGCTTTCTTTTTGCAACTAATGAAAAACTGTTTTTT.

The chain couples TRBV2 to TRBJ1-2, with D unclear. Between the trimmed V and J ends, which lost 6 bases and 1 base, there was a span of 12 bases. Germline V CDR1 and CDR2: SNHLY, FYNNEI. CDR3 length: 14 residues. CDR3 coding DNA: TGTGCCAGCAGCCAACCGGGGATTAACTATGGCTACACCTTC. It yields the protein CASSQPGINYGYTF.

This rearrangement joins TRBV19 to TRBJ1-1, with a weak D call TRBD1 (6 bases). V shed 3 bases and J shed 4 bases, with 21 bases lying between them. The CDR3 extends over 17 amino acids. The germline gives CDR1 LNHDA, CDR2 SQIVND (reference sequence). The CDR3 loop reads CASSMNVRGGLATEAFF. The CDR3 DNA reads TGTGCCAGTAGTATGAACGTCAGGGGAGGGTTGGCCACTGAAGCTTTCTTT.

A single count supports this clone. V is TRBV7-9 and J is TRBJ2-1; possible D gene TRBD1, 6 bases. The CDR3 is 16 amino acids. The V end was cut by 5 bases, the J end by 3 bases, with 17 bases between. In germline, CDR1 is SEHNR, CDR2 FQNEAQ (reference sequence). DNA of the CDR3: TGTGCCAGCAGCCCACTGGCCAGGGGCCTCTACAATGAGCAGTTCTTC. Its protein is CASSPLARGLYNEQFF.

The rearrangement links TRBV7-9 to TRBJ1-3; D possibly corresponds to TRBD1 (5 bases). The CDR3 loop spans 14 amino acids. Germline V gene lookup returns CDR1 SEHNR and CDR2 FQNEAQ (reference sequence). Between the trimmed V and J ends, which lost 5 bases and 0 bases, there was a span of 8 bases. The CDR3 protein is CASSPGISGNTIYF. CDR3 nucleotide sequence: TGTGCCAGCAGCCCAGGGATCTCTGGAAACACCATATATTTT.

This chain connects TRBV19 to TRBJ1-1; D possibly corresponds to TRBD1 (5 bases). Germline CDR1 is LNHDA and CDR2 is SQIVND (reference sequence). V lost 5 bases to trimming and J lost 4 bases, with 17 bases between them. This CDR3 is 15 amino acids long. The CDR3: CASSPRGNGVTEAFF. The DNA of the CDR3 is TGTGCCAGTAGTCCGCGGGGGAATGGGGTCACTGAAGCTTTCTTT.

The chain joins TRBV6-1 to TRBJ1-1; 10 bases fit TRBD1. CDR3 size: 15 residues. The V segment lost 5 bases and the J segment 6 bases; nucleotides outside the gene matches: 9. Germline values: CDR1 MNHNS, CDR2 SASEGT. The CDR3 reads CASSSDRGRRAEAFF. Written as DNA, the CDR3 is TGTGCCAGCAGTTCAGACAGGGGGCGCAGGGCTGAAGCTTTCTTT.

The gene calls are TRBV19 and TRBJ2-5, with 7 bases that match TRBD2. From germline, CDR1 is LNHDA and CDR2 SQIVND (reference sequence). Losses at the gene ends were 3 bases for V and 5 bases for J; bases not matched to a gene: 6. The CDR3 totals 14 residues. This CDR3 is CASSIGGSGETQYF. In DNA, the CDR3 is TGTGCCAGTAGTATTGGCGGGAGTGGGGAGACCCAGTACTTC. The full variable domain, rest sourced from reference TRBV19 and TRBJ2-5, is DGGITQSPKYLFRKEGQNVTLSCEQNLNHDAMYWYRQDPGQGLRLIYYSQIVNDFQKGDIAEGYSVSREKKESFPLTVTSAQKNPTAFYLCASSIGGSGETQYFGPGTRLLVL.

The CDR3 region has the DNA TGTGCCAGTAGAAAACGCGCCGGGATTTTGGCGGGAGAACCAGATACGCAGTATTTT. This encodes CASRKRAGILAGEPDTQYF. The chain has TRBV19 and TRBJ2-3; 7 nucleotides agree with TRBD2. CDR1 is LNHDA, CDR2 SQIVND, per germline (reference sequence). After removal of 6 bases from V and 4 bases from J, the junction contained 22 bases not matched to a gene. This CDR3 is 19 amino acids long.

This sequence joins TRBV6-6 and TRBJ2-7; a weak D match, TRBD2 (5 bases). The germline CDR1 and CDR2 sequences are MNHNY and SVGAGI (reference sequence). V was cut by 5 bases and J by 3 bases, with 14 bases left in between. The CDR3 is 14 amino acids. The DNA for the CDR3 is TGTGCCAGCAGTCCCCAGAGGAGGAGCTACGAGCAGTACTTC. The encoded protein is CASSPQRRSYEQYF.

This chain connects TRBV5-1 to TRBJ2-7, with 12 positions matching TRBD1. This CDR3 is built from 14 residues. The germline V gene has CDR1 SGHRS and CDR2 YFSETQ. The V gene end was trimmed by 4 bases and the J gene end by 6 bases; junction bases not matched to a gene: 5. The CDR3 DNA follows: TGCGCCAGCAGCATCCAGGGACAGGGGGCCGAGCAGTACTTC. Its protein is CASSIQGQGAEQYF.

The rearrangement uses TRBV29-1 and TRBJ2-7; no clear D. The CDR3 consists of 12 residues. The V gene lost 3 bases and the J gene lost 2 bases, with 8 bases spanning the gap. Germline V gives CDR1 SQVTM, CDR2 ANQGSEA. In DNA, the CDR3 is TGCAGCGTTGACAGGCTTGCCTACGAGCAGTACTTC. Translated, it gives CSVDRLAYEQYF.

This clone was detected only a few times. The chain combines TRBV19 with TRBJ1-1; no reliable D call. The V gene's germline CDR1 is LNHDA and CDR2 SQIVND (reference sequence). The CDR3 spans 16 residues. The germline V and J ends were trimmed by 3 bases and 1 base, with 15 bases remaining between them. CDR3 in amino acids: CASSITGTSGNTEAFF. The CDR3 region has the DNA TGTGCCAGTAGTATCACCGGTACGAGTGGGAACACTGAAGCTTTCTTT.